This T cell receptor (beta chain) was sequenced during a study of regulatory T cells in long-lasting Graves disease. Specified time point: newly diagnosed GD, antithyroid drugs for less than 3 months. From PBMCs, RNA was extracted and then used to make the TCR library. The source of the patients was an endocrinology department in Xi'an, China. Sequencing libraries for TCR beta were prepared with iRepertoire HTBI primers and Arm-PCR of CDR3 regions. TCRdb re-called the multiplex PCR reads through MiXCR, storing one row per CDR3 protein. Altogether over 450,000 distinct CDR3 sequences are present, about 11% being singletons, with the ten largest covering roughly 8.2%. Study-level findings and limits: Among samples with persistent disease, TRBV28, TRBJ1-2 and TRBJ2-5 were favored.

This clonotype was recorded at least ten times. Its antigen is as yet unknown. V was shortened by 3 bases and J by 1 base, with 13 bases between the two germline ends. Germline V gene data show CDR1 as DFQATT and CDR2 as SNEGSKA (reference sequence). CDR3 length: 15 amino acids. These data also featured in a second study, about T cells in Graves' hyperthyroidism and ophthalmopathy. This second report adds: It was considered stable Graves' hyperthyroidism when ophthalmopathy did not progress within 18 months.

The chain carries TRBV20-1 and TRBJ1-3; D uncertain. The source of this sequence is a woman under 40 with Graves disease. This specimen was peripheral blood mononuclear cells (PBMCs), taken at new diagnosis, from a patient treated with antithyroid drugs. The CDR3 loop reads CSARLSWTSGNTIYF. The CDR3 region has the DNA TGCAGTGCTAGGCTCAGCTGGACTTCTGGAAACACCATATATTTT.